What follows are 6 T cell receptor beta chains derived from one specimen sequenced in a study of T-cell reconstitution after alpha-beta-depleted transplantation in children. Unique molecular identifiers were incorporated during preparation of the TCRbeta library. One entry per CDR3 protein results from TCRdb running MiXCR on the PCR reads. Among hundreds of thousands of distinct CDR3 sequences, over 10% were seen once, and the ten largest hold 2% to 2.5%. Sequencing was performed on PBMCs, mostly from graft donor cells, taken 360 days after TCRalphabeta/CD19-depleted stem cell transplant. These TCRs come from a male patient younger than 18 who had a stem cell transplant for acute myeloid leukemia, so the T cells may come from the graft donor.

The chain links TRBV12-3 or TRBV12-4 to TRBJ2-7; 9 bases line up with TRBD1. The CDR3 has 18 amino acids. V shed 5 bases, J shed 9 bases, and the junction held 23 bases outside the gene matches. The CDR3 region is CASSTGTGWLAEGSGQYF. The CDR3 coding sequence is TGTGCCAGCAGTACCGGGACAGGGTGGCTAGCGGAGGGTAGTGGGCAGTACTTC.

The CDR3 loop reads CSARGDSNQPQHF. The CDR3 DNA reads TGCAGTGCTAGAGGGGATAGCAATCAGCCCCAGCATTTT. The chain carries TRBV20-1 and TRBJ1-5; D unresolved. The ends were cut back, 1 base at V and 0 bases at J, with 4 bases in the middle. This CDR3 has 13 amino acids. From germline, CDR1 is DFQATT and CDR2 SNEGSKA (reference sequence).

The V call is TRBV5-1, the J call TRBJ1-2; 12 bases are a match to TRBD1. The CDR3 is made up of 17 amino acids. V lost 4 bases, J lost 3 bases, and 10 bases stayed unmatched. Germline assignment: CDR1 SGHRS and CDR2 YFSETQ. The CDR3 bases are TGCGCCAGCAGCATCCGGGACAGGGGGCAGATTGACTATGGCTACACCTTC. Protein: CASSIRDRGQIDYGYTF.

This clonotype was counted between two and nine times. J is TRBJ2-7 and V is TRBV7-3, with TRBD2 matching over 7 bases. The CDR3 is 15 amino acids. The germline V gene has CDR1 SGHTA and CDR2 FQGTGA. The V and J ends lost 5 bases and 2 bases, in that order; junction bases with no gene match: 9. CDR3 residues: CASSPRPSGPYEQYF. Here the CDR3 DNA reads TGTGCCAGCAGCCCAAGGCCTAGCGGTCCCTACGAGCAGTACTTC.

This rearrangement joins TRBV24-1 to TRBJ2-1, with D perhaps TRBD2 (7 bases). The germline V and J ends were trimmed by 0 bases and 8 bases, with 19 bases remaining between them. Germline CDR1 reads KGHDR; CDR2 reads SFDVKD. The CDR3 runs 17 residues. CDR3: CATSDLKGGGLRDEQFF. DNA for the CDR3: TGTGCCACCAGTGATTTGAAGGGAGGGGGGCTTAGGGATGAGCAGTTCTTC.

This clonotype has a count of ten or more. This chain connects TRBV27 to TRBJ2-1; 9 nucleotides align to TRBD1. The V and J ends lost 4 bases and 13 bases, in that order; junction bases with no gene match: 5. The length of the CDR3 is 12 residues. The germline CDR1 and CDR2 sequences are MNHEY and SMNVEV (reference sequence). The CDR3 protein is CASSSGTGPQFF. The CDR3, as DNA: TGTGCCAGCAGTTCCGGGACAGGGCCACAGTTCTTC.